Following are 17 T cell receptor beta chains from one sample sequenced in a study of sequential checkpoint blockade in melanoma. Treatment reported: randomized to nivolumab then ipilimumab (arm A) or the reverse (arm B). Measured with immunoSEQ multiplex PCR; TCRdb has only the in-frame clones, and not every one. Of 10,000 to 15,000 clones listed, approximately 27% were seen once; the top ten hold approximately 19%. This material consisted of tumor tissue (inferred from file names), taken from a patient given nivolumab and ipilimumab in sequence. These receptors came from a human donor with melanoma.

By share, this clone ranks as large. The chain employs TRBV15 and TRBJ1-4, with 8 bases that match TRBD1. After removal of 0 bases from V and 3 bases from J, the junction contained 9 bases not matched to a gene. Germline CDR1 and CDR2: LNHNV and YYDKDF (reference sequence). CDR3 size: 18 residues. The DNA for the CDR3 is TGTGCCACCAGCAGAGAATTGATGTCAGGGGGCCCTAATGAAAAACTGTTTTTT. Residues: CATSRELMSGGPNEKLFF.

Only a few counts were recorded for this clone. The chain couples TRBV28 to TRBJ2-6, with D perhaps TRBD1 or TRBD2 (5 bases each). The CDR3 extends over 17 amino acids. The germline V and J ends were trimmed by 7 bases and 2 bases, with 18 bases remaining between them. Germline V gene lookup returns CDR1 MDHEN and CDR2 SYDVKM. In DNA form, the CDR3 reads TGTGCCAGCACGGCCGGGGCTTTTCCGGCTGGGGCCAACGTCCTGACTTTC. It translates to CASTAGAFPAGANVLTF.

This chain joins TRBV4-1 and TRBJ1-1, with a possible D match to TRBD1 (5 bases). V lost 1 base and J lost 14, with 29 bases in between. The germline V gene encodes CDR1 MGHRA and CDR2 YSYEKL. This CDR3 is built from 17 residues. The DNA of the CDR3 is TGCGCCAGCAGCCAAGTGGTCTCCGGGGGGGATCGGGCCCGGAACTTCTTT. This sequence encodes CASSQVVSGGDRARNFF.

The chain couples TRBV19 to TRBJ2-5; D is undetermined. Germline V CDR1 and CDR2: LNHDA, SQIVND (reference sequence). V was trimmed by 2 bases and J by 5 bases, leaving 15 bases between them. The CDR3 is 15 residues long. The CDR3 spells CASSISSVPRETQYF. CDR3 nucleotides: TGTGCCAGTAGTATAAGTTCCGTACCTCGGGAGACCCAGTACTTC.

This clone was observed a handful of times. Here the CDR3 DNA reads TGTGCCAGCAGCGCACAGGGTTTCTACAATGAGCAGTTCTTC. It codes for CASSAQGFYNEQFF. The chain joins TRBV9 to TRBJ2-1, with a tentative D call TRBD1 (6 bases). The CDR3 totals 14 residues. V shed 3 bases and J shed 3 bases, with 10 bases lying between them. CDR1 is SGDLS, CDR2 YYNGEE, per germline.

The J gene is TRBJ1-1, the V gene TRBV5-1; TRBD1 matches at 10 bases. CDR3 size: 15 residues. Germline CDR1 and CDR2: SGHRS and YFSETQ. The ends lost 0 bases at V and 1 base at J; junction bases unmatched: 0. The CDR3 DNA reads as TGCGCCAGCAGCTTGGGACAGGGGGCGAACACTGAAGCTTTCTTT. This sequence encodes CASSLGQGANTEAFF.

The table lists this clone with many counts. This chain connects TRBV6-8 to TRBJ1-1; 11 nucleotides align to TRBD1. Germline trimming cut 6 bases from V and 4 bases from J; bases unmatched to any gene: 10. Per the germline V gene, CDR1 is MNHGY and CDR2 is SAAAGT. This CDR3 comprises 16 residues. The CDR3 loop reads CASRPGQGAWGTEAFF. The CDR3 coding sequence is TGTGCCAGCAGACCCGGACAGGGGGCATGGGGCACTGAAGCTTTCTTT.

This clone occurred many times. V and J are TRBV11-3 and TRBJ1-5; D remains ambiguous. With 0 bases removed from V and 0 bases from J, the gap between germline ends came to 9 bases. Germline V CDR1 and CDR2: SGHNT, YENEEA. This CDR3 spans 16 amino acids. CDR3 protein: CASSLERAYSNQPQHF. The CDR3 DNA follows: TGTGCCAGCAGCTTAGAGAGGGCATATAGCAATCAGCCCCAGCATTTT.

This clone was counted a few times. The chain uses TRBV10-3 and TRBJ2-1, with TRBD2 identical over 10 bases. The V gene end was trimmed by 2 bases and the J gene end by 0 bases; junction bases not matched to a gene: 10. Germline V CDR1 and CDR2: ENHRY, SYGVKD. This CDR3 is built from 19 residues. The CDR3 DNA follows: TGTGCCATCAGTGAGGCGCTAGCGGGGGTGACGAGCTCCTACAATGAGCAGTTCTTC. This encodes CAISEALAGVTSSYNEQFF.

This clone was found many times. The V gene is TRBV4-1, the J gene TRBJ1-4; TRBD1 might be the D (5 bases). Germline V gene sequence: CDR1 MGHRA, CDR2 YSYEKL. V was pared by 0 bases and J by 0 bases, with 8 bases between. This CDR3 region has 16 residues. Here the CDR3 reads CASSQEGDATNEKLFF. CDR3 sequence (DNA): TGCGCCAGCAGCCAAGAAGGGGATGCAACTAATGAAAAACTGTTTTTT.

This clone came up many times. The DNA of the CDR3 is TGTGCCAGCAGTTACGGGGATTCAACTAATGAAAAACTGTTTTTT. Amino acid sequence: CASSYGDSTNEKLFF. The gene calls are TRBV6-8 and TRBJ1-4; D gene uncertain. The CDR3 totals 15 residues. Trimming cost V 2 bases and J 0 bases, with 7 bases left between them. Germline V gene sequence: CDR1 MNHGY, CDR2 SAAAGT.

This clone rates as large (0.1 to 1%). V gene TRBV11-3 combines with J gene TRBJ1-1; D is uncertain. Trimming shortened V by 5 bases and J by 3 bases, and 13 bases separated the two germline ends. The CDR3 runs 14 residues. The V gene's germline CDR1 is SGHNT and CDR2 YENEEA. Here the CDR3 DNA reads TGTGCCAGCAGCCCTCCCAAGGTGTACACTGAAGCTTTCTTT. Residues: CASSPPKVYTEAFF.

In its sample, this clone was seen a few times. This chain joins TRBV28 and TRBJ1-2; possible D gene TRBD1, 5 bases. Deletions cut 3 bases from V and 8 bases from J, with 13 bases between. The CDR3 contains 13 residues. CDR1 MDHEN and CDR2 SYDVKM come from the germline V gene. Here the CDR3 DNA reads TGTGCCAGCAGTTTGGCAGGGTCGGGCGGCTACACCTTC. Encoded protein: CASSLAGSGGYTF.

The J gene is TRBJ2-7, the V gene TRBV19, with D unclear. CDR1 and CDR2 from the germline V gene are LNHDA and SQIVND (reference sequence). CDR3 size: 15 residues. Trimming removed 3 bases at V and 1 base at J, with 13 bases between. The CDR3 DNA sequence: TGTGCCAGTAGTATCCTACCAGGTCGTTCCTACGAGCAGTACTTC. Amino acids: CASSILPGRSYEQYF.

The chain has TRBV19 and TRBJ1-1; TRBD1 matches 8 bases. There are 13 residues in the CDR3. Germline CDR1 is LNHDA and CDR2 is SQIVND (reference sequence). V shed 11 bases, J shed 2 bases, and the junction held 7 bases outside the gene matches. The DNA of the CDR3 is TGTGCCTGCTCGGACAGGGCAAACACTGAAGCTTTCTTT. This codes for CACSDRANTEAFF.

V and J are TRBV6-1 and TRBJ2-3, with TRBD2 identical over 11 bases. The CDR3 spans 16 residues. V lost 1 base to trimming and J lost 5 bases; unmatched junction nucleotides: 5. Germline-derived CDR1 and CDR2 are MNHNS and SASEGT. CDR3 coding DNA: TGTGCCAGCAGTGAAGTTAGCGGGGGGGCCGAAGATACGCAGTATTTT. Protein product: CASSEVSGGAEDTQYF.

The rearrangement uses TRBV19 and TRBJ1-2; a possible D gene is TRBD1 (5 bases). CDR3 length equals 16 residues. Trimming stripped 3 bases from V and 2 bases from J, with 16 bases between. Germline loops: CDR1 LNHDA, CDR2 SQIVND (reference sequence). The CDR3 DNA sequence: TGTGCCAGTAGTATTTTCGGGGGAAGGGAGAACTATGGCTACACCTTC. This encodes CASSIFGGRENYGYTF. The complete variable domain, with remaining parts taken from reference TRBV19 and TRBJ1-2, reads DGGITQSPKYLFRKEGQNVTLSCEQNLNHDAMYWYRQDPGQGLRLIYYSQIVNDFQKGDIAEGYSVSREKKESFPLTVTSAQKNPTAFYLCASSIFGGRENYGYTFGSGTRLTVV.